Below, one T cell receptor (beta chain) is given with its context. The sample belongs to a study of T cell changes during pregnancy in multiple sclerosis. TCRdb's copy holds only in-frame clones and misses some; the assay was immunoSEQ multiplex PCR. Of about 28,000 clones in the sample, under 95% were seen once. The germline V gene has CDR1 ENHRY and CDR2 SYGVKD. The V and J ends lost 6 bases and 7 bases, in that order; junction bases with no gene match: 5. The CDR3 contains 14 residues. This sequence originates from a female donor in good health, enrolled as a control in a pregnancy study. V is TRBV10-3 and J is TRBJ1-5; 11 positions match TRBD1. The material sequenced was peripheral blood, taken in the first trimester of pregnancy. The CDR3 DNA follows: TGTGCCATCAGCCGGACAGGGGGCGGGCAGCCCCAGCATTTT. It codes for CAISRTGGGQPQHF.